A selection of T cell receptor beta chains follows, all from one sample in a study of blood T cells in healthy people across ages. TCRdb called the 5' RACE reads again in MiXCR, with one record for every CDR3 protein. The data contain 850,000 to 1,000,000 distinct CDR3 sequences, roughly 52% of them seen just once; the ten biggest clones take up around 15%. Sequenced: blood. Receptors were obtained from a man younger than 40 in good health. The CDR3 runs from the conserved cysteine through the conserved F or W. A D gene is named only where the DNA matches it firmly. The size field is filled for only some rows; it gives once, few, many or a size class.

TRBV11-3	TRBJ1-2	many	.	TGTGCCAGCAGCTGGCCAAGGTCCTATGGCTACACCTTC	CASSWPRSYGYTF
TRBV20-1	TRBJ2-1	.	.	TGCAGTGGACAGCTAAGAGGATCCCAGGTCCTCAATGAGCAGTTCTTC	CSGQLRGSQVLNEQFF
TRBV28	TRBJ2-7	.	.	TGTGCCAGCAGTCCGATTCTTAGAGGGGGGGCCCACGAGCAGTACTTC	CASSPILRGGAHEQYF
TRBV6-2/TRBV6-3	TRBJ1-5	once	.	TGTGCCAGCAGTTACTCGGGGCAGACGGTTAGCAATCAGCCCCAGCATTTT	CASSYSGQTVSNQPQHF
TRBV27	TRBJ2-1	.	.	TGTGCCAGCAGTCAGGGGGGATCTGAGCAGTTCTTC	CASSQGGSEQFF
TRBV7-2	TRBJ2-1	few	.	TGTGCCAGCAGCCGGAGGGGTCGAGAGCAGTTCTTC	CASSRRGREQFF
TRBV4-2	TRBJ2-5	.	TRBD2	TGTGCCAGCAGCCAAGACGAGACTAGCGGGGGGTCCATGGAGACCCAGTACTTC	CASSQDETSGGSMETQYF
TRBV4-3	TRBJ2-1	few	.	TGCGCCAGCAGCCCCGAAAGAGATGAGCAGTTCTTC	CASSPERDEQFF
TRBV12-3/TRBV12-4	TRBJ1-1	many	.	TGTGCCAGCAGTTTGCTGAACACTGAAGCTTTCTTT	CASSLLNTEAFF
TRBV3-1	TRBJ2-5	few	.	TGTGCCAGCAGCGTACAGGCTCAAGAGACCCAGTACTTC	CASSVQAQETQYF
TRBV27	TRBJ1-6	many	.	TGTGCCAGCAGTTCTCGGAATTCACCCCTCCACTTT	CASSSRNSPLHF
TRBV7-9	TRBJ2-7	.	.	TGTGCCAGCGTTGAACTCTACGAGCAGTACTTC	CASVELYEQYF
TRBV27	TRBJ1-2	.	.	TGTGCCAGCAGTTCAACTCCAGGGAGCTATGGCTACACCTTC	CASSSTPGSYGYTF
TRBV5-1	TRBJ1-2	.	.	TGCGCCAGCAGCTGGAACCGGGATACCTCAAACTATGGCTACACCTTC	CASSWNRDTSNYGYTF
TRBV4-3	TRBJ2-5	few	TRBD2	TGCGCCAGCAGTCTCGCCACGACTAGCGGGGGGCAGACCCAGTACTTC	CASSLATTSGGQTQYF
TRBV11-2	TRBJ2-3	few	TRBD2	TGTGCCAGCAGCTCAGAGGCGGGGGGGCCTACAGATACGCAGTATTTT	CASSSEAGGPTDTQYF
TRBV20-1	TRBJ2-3	.	TRBD2	TGCAGTGCCGTCCCGGGACTAGCAGATACGCAGTATTTT	CSAVPGLADTQYF
TRBV4-1	TRBJ2-5	.	.	TGCGCCAGCAGCCAAGCGGTAGCGCCGCAAGAGACCCAGTACTTC	CASSQAVAPQETQYF
TRBV20-1	TRBJ2-5	.	.	TGCAGTGCTACTGGACTCCGCGGCTCTGTGGAGACCCAGTACTTC	CSATGLRGSVETQYF
TRBV7-9	TRBJ2-3	.	.	TGTGCCAGCAGCTTCATAGCGACAGATACGCAGTATTTT	CASSFIATDTQYF
TRBV12-3/TRBV12-4	TRBJ1-1	.	.	TGTGCCAGCAGTTTCCCGAACACTGAAGCTTTCTTT	CASSFPNTEAFF
TRBV7-2	TRBJ2-1	.	TRBD1	TGTGCCAGCAGGAATGACAGGGGTTCCTACAATGAGCAGTTCTTC	CASRNDRGSYNEQFF
TRBV20-1	TRBJ2-7	once	.	TGCAGTGCTAGAGATCTAAAACAGGGTCCCTACGAGCAGTACTTC	CSARDLKQGPYEQYF
TRBV5-1	TRBJ2-7	.	.	TGCGCCAGCAGCTTGAGGCAGGGGGAGGCCTACGAGCAGTACTTC	CASSLRQGEAYEQYF
TRBV20-1	TRBJ2-1	few	TRBD1	TGCAGTGCCCATTCGAGGATAGGGACAGGGGGAGACCTGGGGAATGAGCAGTTCTTC	CSAHSRIGTGGDLGNEQFF
TRBV7-2	TRBJ2-1	.	.	TGTGCCAGCAGCTTCGGGGGGCTGAGCAATGAGCAGTTCTTC	CASSFGGLSNEQFF
TRBV5-1	TRBJ1-2	once	TRBD1	TGCGCCACCGGGACAGGGGGCAGTAGTAACTATGGCTACACCTTC	CATGTGGSSNYGYTF
TRBV5-4	TRBJ2-6	.	.	TGTGCCAGCAGCTTGGGTGGATCTTGGTGGGGGGCCAACGTCCTGACTTTC	CASSLGGSWWGANVLTF
TRBV4-3	TRBJ2-3	few	TRBD2	TGCGCCAGCAGCCAAGTGCGGGGGGGCGCAGATACGCAGTATTTT	CASSQVRGGADTQYF
TRBV5-1	TRBJ2-3	.	TRBD1	TGCGCCAGCAGCTTGGAGGACAGGCGCCTTGAAACGCAGTATTTT	CASSLEDRRLETQYF
TRBV4-1	TRBJ2-3	.	.	TGCGCCAGCAGCCAAGATGCGTGGACCCCAGATACGCAGTATTTT	CASSQDAWTPDTQYF
TRBV29-1	TRBJ2-1	.	.	TGCAGCGTTGAACGGGTCCCTTCCTACAATGAGCAGTTCTTC	CSVERVPSYNEQFF
TRBV4-3	TRBJ2-1	.	TRBD2	TGCGCCAGCAGCCGGGGGAGCGGGGGAGACTACAATGAGCAGTTCTTC	CASSRGSGGDYNEQFF
TRBV27	TRBJ1-4	.	.	TGTGCCGGCAGTTCCTTACTTAACGGGGCAACTAATGAAAAACTGTTTTTT	CAGSSLLNGATNEKLFF
TRBV7-2	TRBJ2-7	.	TRBD1	TGTGCCAGCAGCCTCGAGTGGGGACAGAGCATCTCCTACGAGCAGTACTTC	CASSLEWGQSISYEQYF
TRBV6-1	TRBJ1-6	few	TRBD1	TGTGCCAGCAGTACTCGGGACAGCTATAATTCACCCCTCCACTTT	CASSTRDSYNSPLHF
TRBV5-1	TRBJ2-3	.	.	TGCGCCAGCAGCTCGTTACAAACGACATACACAGATACGCAGTATTTT	CASSSLQTTYTDTQYF
TRBV27	TRBJ2-7	.	.	TGTGCCAGCAGTTTATCAATGGTGTACTACGAGCAGTACTTC	CASSLSMVYYEQYF